A few counts support the clone carrying this TCR beta chain. The antigen remains undetermined. This entry belongs to a study of response to subunit inactivated influenza vaccine. General study findings and limits: Each seasonal flu vaccination may recruit only limited new T cells, authors suggested.

A single record per CDR3 protein comes from TCRdb applying MiXCR to the RT-PCR reads. The data hold around 300,000 distinct CDR3 sequences, with about 20% observed a single time. V lost 2 bases and J lost 0, with 11 bases in between. This CDR3 has 16 amino acids. Germline CDR1 is LNHNV and CDR2 is YYDKDF (reference sequence). The TCR was taken from a man between 50 and 70 years old who received an inactivated influenza vaccine. The gene calls are TRBV15 and TRBJ1-3, with D maybe TRBD1 (5 bases). Here the sequenced sample was PBMCs from blood, taken roughly 20 months after vaccination. The CDR3 sequence: CATSRQRQISGNTIYF. DNA of the CDR3: TGTGCCACCAGCAGACAACGACAGATCTCTGGAAACACCATATATTTT.